A single sample is the source of the 25 T cell receptor beta chains below, sequenced in a study of Graves' ophthalmopathy and Graves' hyperthyroidism (dated by TCRdb to about 2018). This sample was sequenced with an Illumina HiSeq 2000. For repertoire sequencing, the TCR beta CDR3 regions were amplified from RNA transcripts. HTBI primers and the Qiagen OneStep RT-PCR kit were used in a first-round RT-PCR, which was followed by a second-round multiplex PCR, size selection and purification. Through fastp at Q25 and MiXCR, TCRdb rebuilt clones from the public reads, retaining in-frame beta chains. Rows are unified per CDR3 protein, each entry keeping the most common DNA and genes. The sample yields more than 1,000,000 distinct CDR3 sequences; about 40% were counted once. In total, the top ten clones hold roughly 10% of the sample. Sequencing used peripheral blood or thyroid tissue (not recorded which). The source is an adult man with Graves' hyperthyroidism.

Concerning this clonotype: Given the absence of the conserved phenylalanine or tryptophan at the CDR3 end, a read error is likely. Because the CDR3's place on the DNA is in doubt, the DNA is left out and the CDR3 is given as listed by TCRdb. This chain's CDR3 is CASSEVGGNTGELTP. The chain combines TRBV2 with TRBJ2-2. The germline gives CDR1 SNHLY, CDR2 FYNNEI. The CDR3 adds up to 15 amino acids, both ends counted.

This clonotype was observed many times. J is TRBJ2-5 and V is TRBV19, with 8 bases identical to TRBD2. The length of the CDR3 is 15 residues. V trimming: 9 bases; J trimming: 0 bases; junction bases outside the gene matches: 9. Germline V CDR1 and CDR2: LNHDA, SQIVND (reference sequence). CDR3 sequence reads: CASRTLSGDQETQYF. CDR3 bases: TGTGCCAGCAGAACTCTTAGCGGGGACCAAGAGACCCAGTACTTC.

Remarks on this clonotype: At one boundary the junction diverges from the germline segment, which might be a read error. This chain joins TRBV7-9 and TRBJ1-5, with D perhaps matching TRBD1 (5 bases). The CDR3 totals 15 residues. The V gene's germline CDR1 is SEHNR and CDR2 FQNEAQ (reference sequence). The CDR3 bases are TGTGCCAGCAGCTTTGCAGGGTGGGGGGATCATCCCCAGCATTTT. It encodes CASSFAGWGDHPQHF.

The table lists this clonotype with a count of one. V is TRBV20-1 and J is TRBJ2-7, with 14 nucleotides matching TRBD2. V lost 5 bases and J lost 0; bases outside the gene matches: 6. The CDR3 has 16 residues. CDR1 DFQATT and CDR2 SNEGSKA come from the germline V gene (reference sequence). CDR3 in amino acids: CSAPKGLAGDSYEQYF. CDR3 bases: TGCAGTGCTCCGAAGGGACTAGCGGGGGACTCCTACGAGCAGTACTTC.

This clonotype came up once. V is TRBV7-9 and J is TRBJ1-3, with no clear D. Germline assignment: CDR1 SEHNR and CDR2 FQNEAQ (reference sequence). The CDR3 runs 16 residues. Trimming shortened V by 3 bases and J by 0 bases, and 12 bases separated the two germline ends. CDR3 in DNA: TGTGCCAGCAGCTTCGGATCGACGGGCTCTGGAAACACCATATATTTT. Its protein is CASSFGSTGSGNTIYF.

This clonotype has at least ten counts. The chain has TRBV7-8 and TRBJ2-5; 8 nucleotides match TRBD1. The CDR3 is 15 amino acids. Germline V lookup: CDR1 SGHVS, CDR2 FQNEAQ. With 7 bases clipped from V and 2 bases from J, the junction kept 9 bases outside the gene matches. The CDR3 reads CASTSGTGEQETQYF. DNA for the CDR3: TGTGCCAGCACCTCCGGGACAGGCGAGCAAGAGACCCAGTACTTC. The variable domain in full, with the rest retrieved from reference TRBV7-8 and TRBJ2-5, is GAGVSQSPRYKVAKRGQDVALRCDPISGHVSLFWYQQALGQGPEFLTYFQNEAQLDKSGLPSDRFFAERPEGSVSTLKIQRTQQEDSAVYLCASTSGTGEQETQYFGPGTRLLVL.

In its sample, this clonotype was seen once. The chain links TRBV20-1 to TRBJ1-1; no firm D call. The CDR3 has 11 amino acids. The germline V gene has CDR1 DFQATT and CDR2 SNEGSKA (reference sequence). Trimming left V 1 base short and J 11 bases short, with 11 bases between. Here the CDR3 reads CSARGPSQAFF. The DNA for the CDR3 is TGCAGTGCTAGAGGACCCTCCCAGGCTTTCTTT.

In the case of this clonotype: Possible read error: a much larger clone is one base away. The gene calls are TRBV4-1 and TRBJ2-5; TRBD2 matches 11 bases. The CDR3 length is 16 residues. CDR1 is MGHRA, CDR2 YSYEKL, per germline. The CDR3 DNA follows: TGCGCCGGCAGCCCAGGGACTAGCGGTTACCAAGAGACCCAGTACTTC. Protein sequence: CAGSPGTSGYQETQYF.

This clonotype was recorded many times. The chain carries TRBV10-3 and TRBJ1-6; no definite D call. Germline CDR1 ENHRY, CDR2 SYGVKD. Deletions cut 2 bases from V and 5 bases from J, with 4 bases between. The CDR3 sequence is 13 residues long. The CDR3 bases are TGTGCCATCAGTGAGCGGGATAATTCACCCCTCCACTTT. It yields the protein CAISERDNSPLHF.

This clonotype appeared many times. J is TRBJ2-5 and V is TRBV11-2; D call uncertain. CDR3 length: 13 residues. Trimming stripped 5 bases from V and 1 base from J, with 8 bases between. In germline, CDR1 is SGHAT, CDR2 FQNNGV. The CDR3 bases are TGTGCCAGCAGCATAATCAGCCAAGAGACCCAGTACTTC. It is translated as CASSIISQETQYF.

This clonotype was counted ten times or more. Here the CDR3 reads CASSSRQGAGYGYTF. In DNA form, the CDR3 reads TGTGCCAGCAGCTCAAGACAGGGGGCTGGGTATGGCTACACCTTC. This sequence joins TRBV7-9 and TRBJ1-2, with TRBD1 identical over 10 bases. The trim removed 4 bases at V and 5 bases at J, leaving 7 bases unmatched. The CDR3 runs to 15 residues. Germline V gives CDR1 SEHNR, CDR2 FQNEAQ (reference sequence).

There are a few counts of this clonotype. This chain joins TRBV7-9 and TRBJ1-3; 8 bases are a match to TRBD1. CDR1 and CDR2 (germline): SEHNR, FQNEAQ (reference sequence). This CDR3 region has 15 residues. Losses at the gene ends were 4 bases for V and 0 bases for J; bases not matched to a gene: 2. DNA for the CDR3: TGTGCCAGCAGCTGGGGACAGGCCTCTGGAAACACCATATATTTT. Translating gives CASSWGQASGNTIYF.

This clonotype was seen at least ten times. The chain joins TRBV11-3 to TRBJ2-7, with D tentatively TRBD1 or TRBD2 (5 bases each). The germline V and J ends were trimmed by 1 base and 4 bases, with 14 bases remaining between them. Germline V gene sequence: CDR1 SGHNT, CDR2 YENEEA. The CDR3 sequence is 15 residues long. The CDR3 DNA reads TGTGCCAGCAGCTTAGGTTCCCAGGGACGATACGAGCAGTACTTC. Amino acids: CASSLGSQGRYEQYF.

This chain connects TRBV2 to TRBJ1-1; perhaps TRBD1 as D (6 bases). The CDR3 is made up of 13 amino acids. Germline CDR1 is SNHLY and CDR2 is FYNNEI. V lost 3 bases to trimming and J lost 8 bases, with 13 bases between them. CDR3 sequence reads: CASSERTVLEAFF. Here the CDR3 DNA reads TGTGCCAGCAGTGAGAGGACAGTCTTAGAAGCTTTCTTT.

This clonotype was detected ten times or more. The genes are TRBV20-1 and TRBJ2-7; tentatively, D is TRBD1 (7 bases). The V end lost 5 bases, the J end lost 2 bases, and 13 bases lay between the germline ends. Germline lookup yields CDR1 DFQATT and CDR2 SNEGSKA (reference sequence). CDR3 length: 13 residues. CDR3 region: CSAGPGGTYEQYF. The CDR3 coding sequence is TGCAGTGCTGGACCAGGGGGGACCTACGAGCAGTACTTC.

The V gene is TRBV15, the J gene TRBJ1-2; 12 nucleotides line up with TRBD1. J lost 3 bases, V lost 5 bases, and 4 bases had no gene match. The CDR3 consists of 15 residues. Germline-derived CDR1 and CDR2 are LNHNV and YYDKDF (reference sequence). The CDR3, as DNA: TGTGCCACCAGCGCGGGACAGGGGGCCCACTATGGCTACACCTTC. Its protein is CATSAGQGAHYGYTF.

Only a few counts were recorded for this clonotype. This rearrangement joins TRBV5-6 to TRBJ1-2; D remains ambiguous. V was trimmed by 2 bases and J by 6 bases, leaving 17 bases between them. This CDR3 contains 15 residues. CDR1 is SGHDT, CDR2 YYEEEE, per germline. The CDR3 DNA sequence: TGTGCCAGCAGCTTCACACGGAAGGGAGTTCATGGCTACACCTTC. This codes for CASSFTRKGVHGYTF.

CDR3 bases: TGTGCCAGCAGCTTCCGTTGGGGGTGGGCGGGAGAGGAGACCCAGTACTTC. Its protein product is CASSFRWGWAGEETQYF. The rearrangement uses TRBV7-3 and TRBJ2-5; 7 bases are a match to TRBD2. Germline lookup yields CDR1 SGHTA and CDR2 FQGTGA. The CDR3 is made up of 17 amino acids. J lost 5 bases, V lost 3 bases, and 15 bases had no gene match. Based on the CDR3 plus reference TRBV7-3 and TRBJ2-5, the full variable domain is GAGVSQTPSNKVTEKGKYVELRCDPISGHTALYWYRQSLGQGPEFLIYFQGTGAADDSGLPNDRFFAVRPEGSVSTLKIQRTERGDSAVYLCASSFRWGWAGEETQYFGPGTRLLVL.

This clonotype was picked up a small number of times. This chain links TRBV20-1 with TRBJ1-1; D not resolved. The CDR3 runs to 13 residues. Trimming shortened V by 3 bases and J by 4 bases, and 12 bases separated the two germline ends. Germline CDR1 is DFQATT and CDR2 is SNEGSKA (reference sequence). The chain's CDR3 is CSARVGLGTEAFF. Written as DNA, the CDR3 is TGCAGTGCTAGGGTGGGGTTAGGCACTGAAGCTTTCTTT.

This chain links TRBV10-3 with TRBJ2-7; TRBD2 matches 7 bases. The ends lost 4 bases at V and 4 bases at J; junction bases unmatched: 10. The germline V gene has CDR1 ENHRY and CDR2 SYGVKD. CDR3 length equals 15 residues. Written as DNA, the CDR3 is TGTGCCATCAGTGGTGGAGCTAGCGGATTATACGAGCAGTACTTC. Translated: CAISGGASGLYEQYF.

This clonotype was seen ten or more times. This chain joins TRBV10-3 and TRBJ2-5; 11 bases map to TRBD2. The CDR3 runs 15 residues. V lost 3 bases and J lost 4; bases outside the gene matches: 4. Germline values: CDR1 ENHRY, CDR2 SYGVKD. The CDR3 nucleotides are TGTGCCATCAGTGACTCCGGACTAGCGGGAGAGACCCAGTACTTC. Its translation: CAISDSGLAGETQYF.

This clonotype was detected many times. The CDR3 is CASSVGLRAQGDTEAFF. In DNA, the CDR3 is TGTGCCAGCAGCGTAGGCCTGCGAGCCCAGGGGGACACTGAAGCTTTCTTT. The chain uses TRBV9 and TRBJ1-1; 7 bases align to TRBD1. The CDR3 loop spans 17 amino acids. J gave up 3 bases and V 0 bases, and 11 bases lay outside the gene matches. Germline CDR1 SGDLS, CDR2 YYNGEE.

This clonotype showed up many times. The chain links TRBV10-3 to TRBJ2-7; possibly TRBD1 or TRBD2 for D (7 bases each). Germline loops: CDR1 ENHRY, CDR2 SYGVKD. V was pared by 8 bases and J by 2 bases, with 13 bases between. CDR3 length equals 13 residues. Written as DNA, the CDR3 is TGTGCCATCGCCAGGGGGGGACCCTACGAGCAGTACTTC. It codes for CAIARGGPYEQYF.

The rearrangement uses TRBV19 and TRBJ1-5; 8 nucleotides align to TRBD1. The ends lost 4 bases at V and 6 bases at J; junction bases unmatched: 8. The CDR3 has 15 amino acids. CDR1 is LNHDA, CDR2 SQIVND, per germline (reference sequence). The CDR3 sequence: CASSTAGQGSQPQHF. DNA of the CDR3: TGTGCCAGTAGTACAGCCGGACAGGGTAGTCAGCCCCAGCATTTT.

This clonotype was recorded many times. This chain links TRBV5-1 with TRBJ2-7; TRBD1 is a possible D gene (5 bases). Germline V gives CDR1 SGHRS, CDR2 YFSETQ. V was clipped by 5 bases and J by 0 bases, with 12 bases between them. The CDR3 has 14 residues. For the CDR3, the DNA is TGCGCCAGCAGATCACTCAGGGACTCCTACGAGCAGTACTTC. As protein: CASRSLRDSYEQYF.